Only a few counts were recorded for the clone carrying this TCR beta chain. TCRdb reprocessed the 5' RACE reads via MiXCR and lists one record per CDR3 protein. The sample holds 700,000 or so distinct CDR3 sequences, 21% seen once. This specimen comes from a study of identical twins. The CDR3 runs 14 residues. Trimming left V 0 bases short and J 4 bases short, with 8 bases between. Germline CDR1 is LGHDT and CDR2 is YNNKEL (reference sequence). These data were also filed under a second study, of T cells expressing NK-cell markers.

This rearrangement joins TRBV3-1 to TRBJ2-3; the D gene is possibly TRBD2 (5 bases). Sequenced sample: PBMCs. This sequence originates from a woman aged 18-29 years in good health. The CDR3 here is CASSQDPGADTQYF. The CDR3 DNA follows: TGTGCCAGCAGCCAAGACCCCGGGGCAGATACGCAGTATTTT.